Following are 22 T cell receptor beta chains from one sample sequenced in a study of spatial heterogeneity in lung cancer. Time point denoted: sample taken at primary tumor resection. Material for sequencing was whole RNA from tumor, nontumor lung or frozen PBMC, left unsorted. MiXCR, applied by TCRdb to the 5' RACE reads, yields one record per CDR3 protein. This table holds roughly 7,000 distinct CDR3 sequences, roughly 7% found once. The starting material was PBMCs, obtained at surgery. The receptors derive from a male donor with early-stage non-small cell lung cancer.

This clonotype has at least ten counts. The library was built for alpha chains, so this beta chain is an off-target read and its size means little. This rearrangement joins TRBV6-2 or TRBV6-3 to TRBJ2-5; the D is unclear. Between the trimmed V and J ends, which lost 10 bases and 5 bases, there was a span of 17 bases. From germline, CDR1 is MNHEY and CDR2 SVGEGT. This CDR3 contains 13 residues. The CDR3 protein is CAISKRTGETQYF. Written as DNA, the CDR3 is TGTGCCATCTCTAAGAGGACCGGGGAGACCCAGTACTTC.

This clonotype appeared many times. Because the library targeted alpha chains, this beta chain is an off-target read whose size means little. The J gene is TRBJ2-2, the V gene TRBV19, with TRBD2 as a possible D gene (6 bases). V was cut by 5 bases and J by 7 bases, with 14 bases left in between. Germline assignment: CDR1 LNHDA and CDR2 SQIVND (reference sequence). The CDR3 has 14 residues. The CDR3 here is CASSAGPGGGELFF. The CDR3 DNA reads as TGTGCCAGTAGTGCCGGGCCCGGGGGCGGGGAGCTGTTTTTT.

This clonotype was detected ten times or more. Since it is a stray read in a library aimed at alpha chains, this beta chain has a size that is not meaningful. The chain combines TRBV10-3 with TRBJ2-1, with unresolved D. Per the germline V gene, CDR1 is ENHRY and CDR2 is SYGVKD. This CDR3 contains 14 residues. Between the trimmed V and J ends, which lost 4 bases and 6 bases, there was a span of 13 bases. CDR3 nucleotide sequence: TGTGCCATCAGTGTGGCGACGGTAATCAATGAGCAGTTCTTC. It is translated as CAISVATVINEQFF.

This clonotype was picked up a small number of times. Being off target in a library aimed at alpha chains, this beta chain has a size of little meaning. The chain has TRBV20-1 and TRBJ1-5; D is unclear. This CDR3 region has 13 residues. With 7 bases removed from V and 5 bases from J, the gap between germline ends came to 15 bases. Germline V gene sequence: CDR1 DFQATT, CDR2 SNEGSKA (reference sequence). For the CDR3, the DNA is TGCAGTGTCAAGGACCGCGGCGATCAGCCCCAGCATTTT. Its translation: CSVKDRGDQPQHF.

This clonotype was observed a few times. This beta chain appears as a stray read in a library generated for alpha chains; its size is not informative. The rearrangement uses TRBV7-2 and TRBJ1-5; TRBD1 matches 8 bases. The CDR3 sequence is 15 residues long. Germline V gene lookup returns CDR1 SGHTA and CDR2 FQGNSA. Unmatched junction bases numbered 4, after V lost 1 base and J lost 5 bases. The CDR3 DNA reads TGTGCCAGCAGCTTAGTCAGGACAGGGTATCAGCCCCAGCATTTT. Encoded protein: CASSLVRTGYQPQHF.

This clonotype was observed a handful of times. The library was built for alpha chains, so this beta chain is an off-target read and its size means little. The rearrangement links TRBV2 to TRBJ2-3, with D possibly TRBD2 on 6 matching bases. Trimming stripped 7 bases from V and 4 bases from J, with 21 bases between. Looked up from germline, CDR1 is SNHLY and CDR2 is FYNNEI. The CDR3 is made up of 16 amino acids. The CDR3 sequence: CASKPEGRKGADTQYF. Written as DNA, the CDR3 is TGTGCCAGCAAACCGGAGGGTAGGAAAGGGGCAGATACGCAGTATTTT.

This clonotype occurred many times. This beta chain came through as a stray read in a library set up for alpha chains, and its size says little. The chain links TRBV2 to TRBJ2-1; the D call may be TRBD1 or TRBD2 (5 bases each). The CDR3 extends over 15 amino acids. V was cut by 7 bases and J by 5 bases, with 18 bases left in between. Germline CDR1 is SNHLY and CDR2 is FYNNEI. The DNA for the CDR3 is TGTGCCAGCACGACGACTCGGGACGGGGACAATGAGCAGTTCTTC. Residues: CASTTTRDGDNEQFF.

This clonotype was counted ten times or more. For a library built for alpha chains, this beta chain is a stray read; little rests on its size. The CDR3 nucleotides read TGTGCCAGCAGTTTGAGGTATGAGCAGTTCTTC. Translating gives CASSLRYEQFF. V usage is TRBV27 and J usage is TRBJ2-1, with D uncertain. This CDR3 contains 11 residues. Per germline, CDR1 MNHEY and CDR2 SMNVEV (reference sequence). Between the trimmed V and J ends, which lost 3 bases and 8 bases, there was a span of 5 bases.

This clonotype has more than one count but fewer than ten. For a library built for alpha chains, this beta chain is a stray read; little rests on its size. This sequence joins TRBV20-1 and TRBJ2-2; 9 bases agree with TRBD2. This CDR3 spans 17 amino acids. Germline trimming cut 6 bases from V and 3 bases from J; bases unmatched to any gene: 14. Germline CDR1 and CDR2: DFQATT and SNEGSKA (reference sequence). The CDR3 reads CSAPPGGRGPDTGELFF. Here the CDR3 DNA reads TGCAGTGCGCCACCGGGCGGGAGGGGCCCCGACACCGGGGAGCTGTTTTTT.

This clonotype was counted many times. Found in a library prepared for alpha chains, this beta chain is an off-target read, and its abundance has little meaning. This chain uses TRBV5-1 with TRBJ2-3; D gene uncertain. V was clipped by 4 bases and J by 3 bases, with 9 bases between them. The CDR3 loop spans 13 amino acids. The V gene's germline CDR1 is SGHRS and CDR2 YFSETQ. DNA for the CDR3: TGCGCCAGCAGCGAAGGGTGGACAGATACGCAGTATTTT. The encoded protein is CASSEGWTDTQYF.

With regard to this clonotype: Within a library made for alpha chains, this beta chain is off target, and its count is uninformative. The chain has TRBV20-1 and TRBJ2-3; D uncertain. This CDR3 is 11 amino acids long. The germline V gene encodes CDR1 DFQATT and CDR2 SNEGSKA (reference sequence). This CDR3 reads CSAVGDGPQYF. CDR3 in DNA: TGCTCTGCAGTCGGTGATGGGCCGCAGTATTTT.

Ten or more counts support this clonotype. A library prepared for alpha chains yielded this beta chain as an off-target read; its size is of little meaning. The CDR3 nucleotides read TGTGCCTGGAGTGTAAACAGCGCGAACACCGGGGAGCTGTTTTTT. Amino acids: CAWSVNSANTGELFF. The chain has TRBV30 and TRBJ2-2; D remains unclear. This CDR3 has 15 amino acids. V was cut by 0 bases and J by 0 bases, with 8 bases left in between. CDR1 and CDR2 (germline): GTSNPN, SVGIG (reference sequence).

This clonotype was detected many times. This beta chain is off target for a library built for alpha chains, so its abundance means little. This chain joins TRBV11-2 and TRBJ2-5; the D call may be TRBD1 or TRBD2 (5 bases each). CDR1 and CDR2 from the germline V gene are SGHAT and FQNNGV. Trimming stripped 7 bases from V and 10 bases from J, with 34 bases between. The CDR3 consists of 18 residues. CDR3 coding DNA: TGTGCCAGCAACTCTCACCTTAGCACAGAGGGGACGTCTAAGAGCCAGTACTTC. It yields the protein CASNSHLSTEGTSKSQYF.

This clonotype was counted many times. This beta chain represents an off-target read in a library built for alpha chains; its size is of limited meaning. This chain links TRBV11-1 with TRBJ2-3; unclear D gene. The length of the CDR3 is 15 residues. Germline V gene sequence: CDR1 SGHAT, CDR2 FQDESV (reference sequence). Trimming left V 1 base short and J 4 bases short, with 12 bases between. CDR3 residues: CASSLGVSVADTQYF. The CDR3 region has the DNA TGTGCCAGCAGCTTAGGGGTATCGGTGGCAGATACGCAGTATTTT.

This clonotype was counted at least ten times. For a library built for alpha chains, this beta chain is a stray read; little rests on its size. The chain has TRBV11-1 and TRBJ1-4, with a possible D match to TRBD1 (5 bases). CDR1 is SGHAT, CDR2 FQDESV, per germline (reference sequence). This CDR3 region has 17 residues. V gave up 5 bases and J gave up 8 bases, with 24 bases separating them. This CDR3 reads CASSRRGTTDGREKLFF. In DNA form, the CDR3 reads TGTGCCAGCAGCCGACGGGGGACTACGGACGGTAGGGAAAAACTGTTTTTT.

This clonotype was observed many times. Little can be read into the size of this beta chain, an off-target read in a library designed for alpha chains. This chain uses TRBV19 with TRBJ1-2; TRBD1 is a possible D gene (5 bases). The CDR3 is 13 amino acids. V lost 7 bases and J 2 bases, leaving 11 bases between the germline ends. Germline assignment: CDR1 LNHDA and CDR2 SQIVND (reference sequence). The CDR3: CASNPNRNYGYTF. DNA of the CDR3: TGTGCCAGTAATCCCAACAGGAACTATGGCTACACCTTC.

In its sample, this clonotype was seen many times. This beta chain slipped into a library made for alpha chains as a stray read, so its size is not meaningful. The rearrangement joins TRBV2 to TRBJ2-2; D ambiguous. The V end was cut by 7 bases, the J end by 4 bases, with 13 bases between. The germline V gene has CDR1 SNHLY and CDR2 FYNNEI. This CDR3 has 14 amino acids. CDR3 in DNA: TGTGCCAGCAAATCGGAAAGCGCCACCGGGGAGCTGTTTTTT. This sequence encodes CASKSESATGELFF.

To note about this clonotype: As an off-target read in a library built for alpha chains, this beta chain has a frequency of little significance. The CDR3 here is CASSSSGRVEAFF. The CDR3 DNA sequence: TGTGCCAGCAGCTCAAGTGGGAGGGTAGAAGCTTTCTTT. V is TRBV7-2 and J is TRBJ1-1; D gene unclear. The germline V gene encodes CDR1 SGHTA and CDR2 FQGNSA. V gave up 4 bases and J gave up 8 bases, with 14 bases separating them. This CDR3 region has 13 residues.

This clonotype has more than one count but fewer than ten. The library was built for alpha chains, so this beta chain is an off-target read and its size means little. The gene calls are TRBV5-6 and TRBJ2-1, with 11 nucleotides matching TRBD1. The CDR3 length is 15 residues. After removal of 4 bases from V and 3 bases from J, the junction contained 3 bases not matched to a gene. From germline, CDR1 is SGHDT and CDR2 YYEEEE. The CDR3 reads CASSTGTGGYNEQFF. CDR3 sequence (DNA): TGTGCCAGCAGCACCGGGACAGGGGGCTACAATGAGCAGTTCTTC. Based on the CDR3 plus reference TRBV5-6 and TRBJ2-1, the full variable domain is DAGVTQSPTHLIKTRGQQVTLRCSPKSGHDTVSWYQQALGQGPQFIFQYYEEEERQRGNFPDRFSGHQFPNYSSELNVNALLLGDSALYLCASSTGTGGYNEQFFGPGTRLTVL.

This clonotype was seen at least ten times. Little can be read into the size of this beta chain, an off-target read in a library designed for alpha chains. DNA of the CDR3: TGCAGCGTTCTTACAGGGAGCTCCTACGAGCAGTACTTC. Protein: CSVLTGSSYEQYF. The gene calls are TRBV29-1 and TRBJ2-7, with D perhaps matching TRBD1 (6 bases). The CDR3 has 13 residues. Trimming took off 5 bases at V and 0 bases at J, with 11 bases between the two ends. CDR1 SQVTM and CDR2 ANQGSEA come from the germline V gene.

The sample holds many counts of this clonotype. As an off-target read in a library built for alpha chains, this beta chain has a frequency of little significance. The chain uses TRBV24-1 and TRBJ2-1, with 10 bases identical to TRBD1. Germline CDR1 is KGHDR and CDR2 is SFDVKD. With 5 bases clipped from V and 4 bases from J, the junction kept 4 bases outside the gene matches. This CDR3 region has 15 residues. The CDR3 region is CATSGRDRGYNEQFF. As DNA, the CDR3 is TGTGCCACCAGTGGAAGGGACAGGGGTTACAATGAGCAGTTCTTC.

This clonotype was detected many times. A library made for alpha chains picked up this beta chain off target, so its size means little. The CDR3 bases are TGTGCCAGCAGCCCAAGCGGAGGACTAGCGGTTGAAGGGGCCAAAAACATTCAGTACTTC. Its translation: CASSPSGGLAVEGAKNIQYF. The chain uses TRBV12-3 or TRBV12-4 and TRBJ2-4; 10 bases align to TRBD2. The CDR3 extends over 20 amino acids. V dropped 6 bases and J dropped 1; count of bases not matched to a gene: 18.